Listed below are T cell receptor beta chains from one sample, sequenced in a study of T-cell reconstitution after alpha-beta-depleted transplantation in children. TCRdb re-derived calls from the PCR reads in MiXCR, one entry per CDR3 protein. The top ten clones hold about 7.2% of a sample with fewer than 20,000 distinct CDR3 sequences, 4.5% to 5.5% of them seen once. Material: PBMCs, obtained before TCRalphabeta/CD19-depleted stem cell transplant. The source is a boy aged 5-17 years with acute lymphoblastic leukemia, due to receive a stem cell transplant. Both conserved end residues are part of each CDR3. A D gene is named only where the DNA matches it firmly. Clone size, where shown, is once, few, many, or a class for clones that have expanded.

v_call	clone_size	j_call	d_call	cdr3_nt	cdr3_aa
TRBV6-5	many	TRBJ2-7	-	TGTGCCAGCAGTCGACGACAGGCTGGCGAGCAGTACTTC	CASSRRQAGEQYF
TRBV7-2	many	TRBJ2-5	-	TGTGCCAGCAGACTCGACGGTATAGAGACCCAGTACTTC	CASRLDGIETQYF
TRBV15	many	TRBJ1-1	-	TGTGCCACCAGCAGAGATTTCTTGGACAATCATTTCTTT	CATSRDFLDNHFF
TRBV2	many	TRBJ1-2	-	TGTGCCAGCAGTGCTGTAGGGTTCTACACCTTC	CASSAVGFYTF
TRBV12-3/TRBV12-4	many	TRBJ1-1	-	TGTGCCAGCAGTCCCCGACACCTCCTTTTCTCCGGAACTGAAGCTTTCTTT	CASSPRHLLFSGTEAFF
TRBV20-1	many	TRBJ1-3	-	TGCAGTGCTCAACCGGGAGGTAGCTCTGGAAACACCATATATTTT	CSAQPGGSSGNTIYF
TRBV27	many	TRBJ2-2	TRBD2	TGTGCCAGCAGTCGGGTATCTAGCGGGGGGATCGAGAACACCGGGGAGCTGTTTTTT	CASSRVSSGGIENTGELFF
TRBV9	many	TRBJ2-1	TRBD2	TGTGCCAGCAGCGTAGAGGGGACTAGCGAGGAGCAGTTCTTC	CASSVEGTSEEQFF
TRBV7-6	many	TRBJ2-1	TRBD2	TGTGCCAGCAGCTCACCTAGCGGGAGGGCCTCCTACAATGAGCAGTTCTTC	CASSSPSGRASYNEQFF
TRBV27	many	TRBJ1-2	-	TGTGCCAGCACCCCCACAGGGCCGTCTTACTATGGCTACACCTTC	CASTPTGPSYYGYTF
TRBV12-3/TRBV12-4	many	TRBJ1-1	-	TGTGCCAGCGGATACCAGACAGCGATGAACACTGAAGCTTTCTTT	CASGYQTAMNTEAFF
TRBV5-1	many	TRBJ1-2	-	TGCGCCAGCAGCGCATCGGACAAGGGCTGGGACTACACCTTC	CASSASDKGWDYTF
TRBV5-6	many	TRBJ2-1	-	TGTGCCAGCAGCTTGTTAGGGGAAAGCTCCTACAATGAGCAGTTCTTC	CASSLLGESSYNEQFF
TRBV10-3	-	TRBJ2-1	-	TGTACCATCAGTTTACCCCGTCAGACAGCCCAAAGCTCCTACAATGAGCAGTTCTTC	CTISLPRQTAQSSYNEQFF
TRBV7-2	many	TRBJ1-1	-	TGTGCCAGCAGCTCAACCCCAGAGAACACTGAAGCTTTCTTT	CASSSTPENTEAFF
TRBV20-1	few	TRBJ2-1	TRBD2	TGCAGTGCTAGAGAACTTGGACTAGTTGGGTACAATGAGCAGTTCTTC	CSARELGLVGYNEQFF
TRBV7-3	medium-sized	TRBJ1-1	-	TGTGCCAGCAGCCCTACCTCAGGGCGGTCAGCTGAAGCTTTCTTT	CASSPTSGRSAEAFF
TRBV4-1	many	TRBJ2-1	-	TGCGCCAGCAGCCCTCTTGGGGGGGGGCCCTACAATGAGCAGTTCTTC	CASSPLGGGPYNEQFF
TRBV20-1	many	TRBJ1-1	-	TGCAGTGCTAGAGATGTGGGTCGTTTTTCAGCCAGTGAAGCTTTCTTT	CSARDVGRFSASEAFF
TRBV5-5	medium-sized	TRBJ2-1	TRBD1	TGTGCCAGCAGCTCACGGGACAGGGTTAATGAGCAGTTCTTC	CASSSRDRVNEQFF
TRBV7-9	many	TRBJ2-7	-	TGTGCCAGCAGAATTACCGGGACAAGTGGGGAGCAGTACTTC	CASRITGTSGEQYF
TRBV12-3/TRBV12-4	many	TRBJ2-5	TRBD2	TGTGCCAGCAGCCTGGGACTAGCGCGAATGAATAGGGAGACCCAGTACTTC	CASSLGLARMNRETQYF
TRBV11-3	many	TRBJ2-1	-	TGTGCCAGCAGCTTGATCGGGGCGGCGACCTACAATGAGCAGTTCTTC	CASSLIGAATYNEQFF
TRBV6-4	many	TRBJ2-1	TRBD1	TGTGCCAGCAGTGACTCCATCTGGGACAGGGGGGGCTCCTACAATGAGCAGTTCTTC	CASSDSIWDRGGSYNEQFF
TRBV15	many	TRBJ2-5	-	TGTGCCACCAGCAGAGATGTCGACGGCGAGACCCAGTACTTC	CATSRDVDGETQYF
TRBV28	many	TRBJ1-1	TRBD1	TGTGCCAGCAGTAACCACTCTCCAGGGGGACGCACTGAAGCTTTCTTT	CASSNHSPGGRTEAFF
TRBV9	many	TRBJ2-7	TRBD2	TGTGCCAGCAGCGTAGGAAGCGGGGAGGACTACGAGCAGTACTTC	CASSVGSGEDYEQYF
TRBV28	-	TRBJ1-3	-	TGTGCCAGCAAGGCCCCACTCTCTGGAAACACCATATATTTT	CASKAPLSGNTIYF
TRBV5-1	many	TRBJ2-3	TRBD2	TGCGCCAGCAGCTTTGGGACTAGCGAACTCACAGATACGCAGTATTTT	CASSFGTSELTDTQYF
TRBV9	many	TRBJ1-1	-	TGTGCCAGCAGCCCCACTGGACAGAGCACTGAAGCTTTCTTT	CASSPTGQSTEAFF
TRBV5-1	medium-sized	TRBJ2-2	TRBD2	TGCGCCACCAAGACTAGCGGGGCTCCGAACACCGGGGAGCTGTTTTTT	CATKTSGAPNTGELFF
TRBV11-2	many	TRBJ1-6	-	TGTGCCAGCAGCTTCACGGACTCCTATTCACCCCTCCACTTT	CASSFTDSYSPLHF
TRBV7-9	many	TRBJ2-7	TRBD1	TGTGCCAGCAGCGGAGGCGAGGGGGCCTGGGAGCAGTACTTC	CASSGGEGAWEQYF
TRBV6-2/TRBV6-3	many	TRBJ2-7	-	TGTGCCAGCAGTTACTTTGGGGACTCCTACGAGCAGTACTTC	CASSYFGDSYEQYF
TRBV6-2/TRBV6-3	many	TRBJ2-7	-	TGTGCCAGCAGTTACCCGGGGCCACCATCCTACGAGCAGTACTTC	CASSYPGPPSYEQYF
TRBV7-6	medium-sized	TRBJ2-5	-	TGTGCCAGCAGCCCGGAGGCTGGGGGGCTGGAGACCCAGTACTTC	CASSPEAGGLETQYF
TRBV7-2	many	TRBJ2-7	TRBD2	TGTGCCAGCAGCTACACTAGCGCGGGGGAGCAGTACTTC	CASSYTSAGEQYF
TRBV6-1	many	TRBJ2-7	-	TGTGCCGCAGCACCCCCCCTACATCCGCTGGGGGAGCAGTACTTC	CAAAPPLHPLGEQYF
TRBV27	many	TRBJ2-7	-	TGTGCCAGCAGTTTAGGATGGAGCTCCTACGAGCAGTACTTC	CASSLGWSSYEQYF
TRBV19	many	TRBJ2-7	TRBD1	TGTGCCAGCGGACAGGGGGCGCACGAGCAGTACTTC	CASGQGAHEQYF